These 26 T cell receptor beta chains came from one sample sequenced in a study of blood T cell repertoires in COVID-19. Profiled with immunoSEQ multiplex PCR; TCRdb holds only in-frame clones, not every one. The sample has about 200,000 clones; roughly 79% are singletons. The sample was PBMCs or T cells enriched from blood (not recorded which). The receptors stem from a woman in her forties or fifties with acute COVID-19.

The chain's CDR3 is CASSLGGGLAVLQTQYF. As DNA, the CDR3 is TGTGCCAGCAGTTTAGGGGGGGGACTAGCGGTCCTTCAGACCCAGTACTTC. The V call is TRBV28, the J call TRBJ2-5, with 11 bases that match TRBD2. The CDR3 loop spans 17 amino acids. Looked up from germline, CDR1 is MDHEN and CDR2 is SYDVKM. V lost 2 bases to trimming and J lost 6 bases; unmatched junction nucleotides: 11.

This clone has only one observation. This chain connects TRBV28 to TRBJ1-5; tentative D call: TRBD1 (5 bases). The V end lost 10 bases, the J end lost 4 bases, and 11 bases lay between the germline ends. The CDR3 is 12 amino acids. Germline V gene lookup returns CDR1 MDHEN and CDR2 SYDVKM. CDR3 residues: CAIRQQNQPQHF. In DNA form, the CDR3 reads TGTGCCATACGACAGCAGAATCAGCCCCAGCATTTT.

As DNA, the CDR3 is TGTGCCAGCAGCTTTAATAGCAATCAGCCCCAGCATTTT. As protein: CASSFNSNQPQHF. The chain combines TRBV7-2 with TRBJ1-5; D remains ambiguous. The CDR3 is made up of 13 amino acids. Germline assignment: CDR1 SGHTA and CDR2 FQGNSA. V shed 3 bases and J shed 0 bases, with 3 bases lying between them.

This clone was picked up a small number of times. The rearrangement joins TRBV19 to TRBJ2-3; TRBD2 might be the D (6 bases). Germline CDR1 is LNHDA and CDR2 is SQIVND (reference sequence). The CDR3 spans 16 residues. Deletions cut 5 bases from V and 2 bases from J, with 17 bases between. The CDR3 reads CASSPGLLRLTDTQYF. The CDR3 bases are TGTGCCAGTAGTCCAGGACTACTTCGACTCACAGATACGCAGTATTTT.

The chain is built from TRBV6-2 or TRBV6-3 and TRBJ1-1, with D perhaps TRBD1 (5 bases). Deletions cut 4 bases from V and 3 bases from J, with 9 bases between. The CDR3 length is 13 residues. The germline gives CDR1 MNHEY, CDR2 SVGEGT. CDR3 loop: CASSSIRDTEAFF. The DNA for the CDR3 is TGTGCCAGCAGTTCGATCAGGGACACTGAAGCTTTCTTT.

V and J are TRBV9 and TRBJ1-3; D call uncertain. The germline gives CDR1 SGDLS, CDR2 YYNGEE. CDR3 size: 16 residues. V was shortened by 0 bases and J by 0 bases, with 10 bases between the two germline ends. The chain's CDR3 is CASSVAGGSSGNTIYF. The CDR3 coding sequence is TGTGCCAGCAGCGTAGCAGGCGGGAGCTCTGGAAACACCATATATTTT.

The V and J genes are TRBV11-3 and TRBJ2-5; D remains ambiguous. From germline, CDR1 is SGHNT and CDR2 YENEEA. V lost 4 bases and J lost 4, with 4 bases in between. The CDR3 is made up of 11 amino acids. CDR3 residues: CASSSVETQYF. CDR3 nucleotide sequence: TGTGCCAGCAGCTCCGTAGAGACCCAGTACTTC.

This chain connects TRBV21-1 to TRBJ1-1; TRBD1, the table's D call, lacks a check against the DNA. TRBV21-1 is noted as a pseudogene. The CDR3 totals 16 residues. CDR3 sequence (DNA): TGTGCCAGCAGCAAAGTATTTCGGCAGGGGGCCACTGAAGCTTTCTTT. Residues: CASSKVFRQGATEAFF.

This CDR3 is CASSKQGNTEAFF. CDR3 coding DNA: TGTGCCAGCTCGAAACAGGGGAACACTGAAGCTTTCTTT. The rearrangement uses TRBV18 and TRBJ1-1, with D tentatively TRBD1 (6 bases). V gave up 6 bases and J gave up 1 base, with 9 bases separating them. Germline assignment: CDR1 KGHSH and CDR2 LQKENI. The CDR3 totals 13 residues.

V gene TRBV21-1 combines with J gene TRBJ1-2. TRBV21-1 is termed a pseudogene. The CDR3 length is 17 residues. The CDR3 DNA sequence: TGTGCCAGCAGCAAGAAACGCCCGAAGTTAGCTAACTATGGCTACACCTTC. It specifies CASSKKRPKLANYGYTF.

The J gene is TRBJ2-1, the V gene TRBV5-1; 7 bases align to TRBD1. This CDR3 region has 15 residues. Germline CDR1 reads SGHRS; CDR2 reads YFSETQ. With V trimmed by 0 bases and J by 9 bases, 9 bases remained unmatched. CDR3 residues: CASSLAGTVDSEQFF. The DNA for the CDR3 is TGCGCCAGCAGCTTGGCCGGGACAGTGGATAGTGAGCAGTTCTTC.

CDR3 nucleotide sequence: TGTGCCAGCAAAGAACGGGGTCTAGATACGCAGTATTTT. Its protein is CASKERGLDTQYF. The rearrangement joins TRBV28 to TRBJ2-3, with D perhaps matching TRBD2 (5 bases). V gave up 7 bases and J gave up 5 bases, with 13 bases separating them. The CDR3 has 13 amino acids. In germline, CDR1 is MDHEN, CDR2 SYDVKM.

The chain links TRBV6-2 or TRBV6-3 to TRBJ2-3; TRBD2 agrees at 7 bases. Germline CDR1 reads MNHEY; CDR2 reads SVGEGT. This CDR3 comprises 17 residues. Trimming cost V 2 bases and J 0 bases; bases outside gene matches: 8. The CDR3 DNA sequence: TGTGCCAGCAGTTACCTATGGCGGGGGACTAGCACAGATACGCAGTATTTT. Amino acids: CASSYLWRGTSTDTQYF.

This clone was recorded only once. This chain connects TRBV28 to TRBJ1-2; D is perhaps TRBD1 (5 bases). The germline V gene has CDR1 MDHEN and CDR2 SYDVKM. The V end lost 5 bases, the J end lost 1 base, and 14 bases lay between the germline ends. There are 15 residues in the CDR3. The DNA for the CDR3 is TGTGCCAGCAGTCCATCCCCGGGGGTTAACTATGGCTACACCTTC. Amino acid sequence: CASSPSPGVNYGYTF.

A remark on this clone: An end of the junction differs from the germline gene, which may be a read error. The same CDR3 also results from other DNA sequences found in this sample. This chain connects TRBV12-3 or TRBV12-4 to TRBJ1-3, with unresolved D. The length of the CDR3 is 13 residues. The CDR3 sequence is CASTLISGNTIYF. The CDR3 DNA is TGTGCTAGCACCCTAATCTCTGGAAACACCATATATTTT.

This clone appeared once. The V call is TRBV4-1, the J call TRBJ2-2, with 8 bases identical to TRBD1. V was pared by 4 bases and J by 4 bases, with 14 bases of the junction left unmatched. The CDR3 spans 18 residues. Per the germline V gene, CDR1 is MGHRA and CDR2 is YSYEKL. The CDR3 here is CASSPRSRTGFSTGELFF. CDR3 sequence (DNA): TGCGCCAGCAGCCCAAGATCCCGGACAGGGTTTAGCACCGGGGAGCTGTTTTTT.

This chain connects TRBV27 to TRBJ1-2, with D perhaps TRBD1 (5 bases). This CDR3 is 13 amino acids long. Trimming took 6 bases from V and 8 from J, leaving 16 bases between them. Germline lookup yields CDR1 MNHEY and CDR2 SMNVEV (reference sequence). Here the CDR3 reads CASSRSGHVGYTF. CDR3 sequence (DNA): TGTGCCAGCAGCCGTTCCGGACATGTGGGCTACACCTTC.

This sequence joins TRBV18 and TRBJ2-5; 8 nucleotides agree with TRBD1. Trimming removed 4 bases from V and 2 bases from J; junction bases left unmatched: 15. Germline V lookup: CDR1 KGHSH, CDR2 LQKENI. CDR3 length equals 18 residues. The CDR3 sequence is CASSLIQGARRGQETQYF. The DNA for the CDR3 is TGTGCCAGCTCACTAATTCAGGGGGCGCGGCGTGGGCAAGAGACCCAGTACTTC.

This rearrangement joins TRBV5-1 to TRBJ1-1; unclear D gene. Trimming took 9 bases from V and 3 from J, leaving 12 bases between them. The CDR3 consists of 12 residues. Germline CDR1 SGHRS, CDR2 YFSETQ. The CDR3 region is CANVTHYTEAFF. In nucleotides, the CDR3 is TGCGCCAACGTGACACATTACACTGAAGCTTTCTTT.

V usage is TRBV6-5 and J usage is TRBJ1-6, with unresolved D. This CDR3 contains 16 residues. Germline lookup yields CDR1 MNHEY and CDR2 SVGAGI. The ends were cut back, 2 bases at V and 0 bases at J, with 8 bases in the middle. CDR3 in DNA: TGTGCCAGCAGTTACGGGTGGAGCTCCTATAATTCACCCCTCCACTTT. Encoded protein: CASSYGWSSYNSPLHF.

The chain links TRBV7-6 to TRBJ2-2, with a tentative D call TRBD1 (6 bases). This CDR3 comprises 16 residues. The germline CDR1 and CDR2 sequences are SGHVS and FNYEAQ. Trimming removed 3 bases from V and 1 base from J, with 12 bases in between. The CDR3 DNA is TGTGCCAGCAGCTTTCCCGGGACACAGAACACCGGGGAGCTGTTTTTT. Translation: CASSFPGTQNTGELFF.

V and J are TRBV28 and TRBJ2-1; 12 nucleotides match TRBD2. The CDR3 sequence is 16 residues long. Germline loops: CDR1 MDHEN, CDR2 SYDVKM. V trimming: 3 bases; J trimming: 9 bases; junction bases outside the gene matches: 9. CDR3 region: CASSLTSGGPEGEQFF. The CDR3 nucleotides read TGTGCCAGCAGTTTGACTAGCGGGGGCCCCGAGGGTGAGCAGTTCTTC.

The chain recombines TRBV27 with TRBJ1-5, with D possibly matching TRBD1 (5 bases). Between the trimmed V and J ends, which lost 8 bases and 4 bases, there was a span of 12 bases. Germline assignment: CDR1 MNHEY and CDR2 SMNVEV (reference sequence). There are 13 residues in the CDR3. The CDR3 protein is CASDRTGNQPQHF. The CDR3 DNA reads as TGTGCCAGCGACCGCACAGGTAATCAGCCCCAGCATTTT.

This chain links TRBV9 with TRBJ2-1; a possible D gene is TRBD2 (5 bases). The CDR3 is made up of 15 amino acids. Germline lookup yields CDR1 SGDLS and CDR2 YYNGEE. V gave up 0 bases and J gave up 3 bases, with 10 bases separating them. CDR3 nucleotide sequence: TGTGCCAGCAGCGTAGAGCGGTGGTTCTACAATGAGCAGTTCTTC. Translation: CASSVERWFYNEQFF.

The count of this clone is one. The V call is TRBV28, the J call TRBJ1-3, with 7 bases identical to TRBD1. Per germline, CDR1 MDHEN and CDR2 SYDVKM. V shed 6 bases and J 3 bases; nucleotides not matched to a gene: 2. The CDR3 is 13 residues long. CDR3 DNA sequence: TGTGCCAGCAGGCCAGGGGGTGGAAACACCATATATTTT. As protein: CASRPGGGNTIYF.

The chain recombines TRBV4-3 with TRBJ1-4; 11 bases map to TRBD1. Trimming removed 1 base from V and 8 bases from J; junction bases left unmatched: 6. The germline V gene has CDR1 LGHNA and CDR2 YSLEER. The CDR3 is 16 amino acids. CDR3 in DNA: TGCGCCAGCAGCCAAGCGGGGACAGGGGGACGGGAAAAACTGTTTTTT. Protein: CASSQAGTGGREKLFF.